This T cell receptor beta chain was retrieved from a study of T cells in Graves' hyperthyroidism and ophthalmopathy. The source material, RNA transcripts, was used to amplify TCR beta CDR3 regions. The HTBI primer set drove a first-round RT-PCR of the TCR CDR3. TCRdb ran MiXCR on the multiplex PCR reads and lists one entry per CDR3 protein. The table lists about 500,000 distinct CDR3 sequences, roughly 45% of them singletons, with 44% in the top ten. This clonotype was sampled from an adult woman with Graves' disease, either hyperthyroidism or ophthalmopathy (not recorded which). Sequencing was done on a sample of peripheral blood or thyroid tissue (not recorded which).

The CDR3 DNA sequence: TGTGCCAGCAGCTTGACAGGGGACGATGGCTACACCTTC. Translated, it gives CASSLTGDDGYTF. This chain joins TRBV7-9 and TRBJ1-2; TRBD1 agrees at 8 bases. The trim removed 3 bases at V and 6 bases at J, leaving 3 bases unmatched. The CDR3 contains 13 residues. Per germline, CDR1 SEHNR and CDR2 FQNEAQ (reference sequence).